This record covers a single T cell receptor (beta chain). The data belong to a study of shared clonotypes between healthy human individuals. Study information: With ages of 18 to 49, the donors were a couple of women and a few men.

The repertoire was sequenced with immunoSEQ multiplex PCR; TCRdb's copy has only in-frame clones and lacks some. This sample has 2 million to 2.5 million clones; roughly 95% occur once, and the top ten carry roughly 0.13%. The CDR3 covers 14 residues. J was trimmed by 6 bases and V by 4 bases; bases with no gene match: 5. Germline V gene data show CDR1 as GTSNPN and CDR2 as SVGIG (reference sequence). This rearrangement joins TRBV30 to TRBJ2-2; 10 nucleotides agree with TRBD2. The sequenced sample was naive CD4+ T cells sorted from blood. Subset indicated: CD45RA+ positively selected. The clonotype originates from a man between 18 and 29 years old in good health. The CDR3 reads CAWTLAGASGELFF. In DNA, the CDR3 is TGTGCCTGGACGCTAGCGGGGGCTTCCGGGGAGCTGTTTTTT.